The clone carrying this TCR beta chain was counted between two and nine times. Its specificity is unknown. The data were taken from a study of Ad26.COV2.S vaccination and SARS-CoV-2 variants. The wider study: Into the muscle, Ad26.COV2.S was dosed once or twice, 56 days apart. General study results and limits: The placebo group had lower spike-specific TCR breadth than the vaccine recipients did.

Treatment here: roughly 19 received Ad26.COV2.S at low or high dose, single or two shots; a few received placebo; per-sample allocation not given. Samples came from day 63 after the first vaccine or placebo injection. This adult donor, from Boston, was 18-55 years old. Measured with immunoSEQ multiplex PCR; TCRdb has only the in-frame clones, and not every one. The sample lists about 350,000 clones, about 88% occurring once. The CDR3 loop spans 18 amino acids. The J segment lost 4 bases and the V segment lost 6 bases, leaving 19 bases of the junction unmatched. Germline assignment: CDR1 SQVTM and CDR2 ANQGSEA.

The rearrangement links TRBV29-1 to TRBJ2-1; 9 bases agree with TRBD1. Here the sequenced sample was peripheral blood, taken in a trial of Ad26.COV2.S vaccine versus placebo. This receptor was identified in a person between 18 and 65 years old who received the Ad26.COV2.S COVID-19 vaccine or a placebo. CDR3 amino acids: CSVAGTGTILSGYNEQFF. Written as DNA, the CDR3 is TGCAGCGTAGCCGGGACAGGGACAATTCTCAGCGGTTACAATGAGCAGTTCTTC.